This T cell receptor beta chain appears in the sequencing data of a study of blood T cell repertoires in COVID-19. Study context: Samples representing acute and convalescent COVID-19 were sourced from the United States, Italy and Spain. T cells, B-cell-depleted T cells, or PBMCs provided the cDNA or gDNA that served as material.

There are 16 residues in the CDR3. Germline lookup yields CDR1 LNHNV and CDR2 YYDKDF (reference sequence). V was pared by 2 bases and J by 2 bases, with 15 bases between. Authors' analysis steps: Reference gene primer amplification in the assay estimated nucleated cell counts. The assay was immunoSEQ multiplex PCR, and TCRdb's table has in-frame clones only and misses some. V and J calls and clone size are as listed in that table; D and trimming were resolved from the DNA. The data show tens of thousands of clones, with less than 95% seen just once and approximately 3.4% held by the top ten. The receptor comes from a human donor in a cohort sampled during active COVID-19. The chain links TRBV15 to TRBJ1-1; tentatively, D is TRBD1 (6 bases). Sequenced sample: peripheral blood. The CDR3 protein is CATSRSLTDSNTEAFF. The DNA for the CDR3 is TGTGCCACCAGCAGATCTCTCACGGACAGTAACACTGAAGCTTTCTTT. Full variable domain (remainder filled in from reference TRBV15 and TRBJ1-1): DAMVIQNPRYQVTQFGKPVTLSCSQTLNHNVMYWYQQKSSQAPKLLFHYYDKDFNNEADTPDNFQSRRPNTSFCFLDIRSPGLGDTAMYLCATSRSLTDSNTEAFFGQGTRLTVV.